This T cell receptor beta chain was profiled in a study of T cell responses to AZD1222 COVID-19 vaccine. Overall study results and limits: White British people made up most donors, females outnumbered males, and clonal diversity was possibly underestimated. Baseline seropositivity occurred in only 5 to 7 AZD1222 recipients.

V was shortened by 5 bases and J by 6 bases, with 11 bases between the two germline ends. The germline CDR1 and CDR2 sequences are LNHNV and YYDKDF (reference sequence). The CDR3 extends over 13 amino acids. On this clone itself: Antigen: not known.

Libraries were prepared by immunoSEQ multiplex PCR; TCRdb keeps only in-frame clonotypes and omits some of them. The sample has some 120,000 clones, 90% to 95% seen once. V usage is TRBV15 and J usage is TRBJ2-1, with D unresolved. The source material was peripheral blood, sampled on day 0 of AZD1222 vaccination. This clonotype was obtained from an adult in good health. The CDR3 protein is CATSYGPSNEQFF. The CDR3 bases are TGTGCCACCAGCTATGGGCCCAGCAATGAGCAGTTCTTC.